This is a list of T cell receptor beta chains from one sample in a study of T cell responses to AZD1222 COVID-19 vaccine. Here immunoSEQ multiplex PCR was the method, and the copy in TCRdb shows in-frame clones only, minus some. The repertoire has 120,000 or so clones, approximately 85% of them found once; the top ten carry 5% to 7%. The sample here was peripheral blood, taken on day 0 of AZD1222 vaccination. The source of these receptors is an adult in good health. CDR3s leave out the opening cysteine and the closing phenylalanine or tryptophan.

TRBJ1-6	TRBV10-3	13	AISDGGAINSPLH
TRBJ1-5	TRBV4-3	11	ASSQDGLQPQH
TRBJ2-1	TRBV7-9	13	ASSLSTPSGDWQF
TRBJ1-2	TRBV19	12	ASTISGPIGGYT
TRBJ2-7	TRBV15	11	ATSRVAGHEQY
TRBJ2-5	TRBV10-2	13	ASTDRTEGWETQY
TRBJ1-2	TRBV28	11	ASSKRGRSGYT
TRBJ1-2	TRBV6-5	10	ASNPTKGGYT
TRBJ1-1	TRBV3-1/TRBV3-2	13	ASSQGDGGLTEAF
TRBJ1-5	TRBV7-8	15	ASSFRGDKGSNQPQH
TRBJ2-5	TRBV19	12	ATNSGGAGETQY
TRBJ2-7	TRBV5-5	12	ASTLGQGAREQY
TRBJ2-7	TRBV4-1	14	ASSHLLDIGSYEQY
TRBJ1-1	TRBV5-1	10	ASRRVNTEAF
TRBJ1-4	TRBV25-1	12	ASSSGGFNEKLF
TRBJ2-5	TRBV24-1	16	ATSDVPGLAGGPETQY
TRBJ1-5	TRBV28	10	ASSDPNQPQH
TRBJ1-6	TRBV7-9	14	ASSGQGGSYNSPLH
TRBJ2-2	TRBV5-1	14	ASSRPTGEGTGELF
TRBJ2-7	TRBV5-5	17	ASSLNMAMGIDSWGEQY
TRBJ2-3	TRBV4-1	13	ASSPLGGVTDTQY
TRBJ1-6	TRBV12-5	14	ASGLGVSSYNSPLH
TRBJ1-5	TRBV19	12	ASSILASNQPQH
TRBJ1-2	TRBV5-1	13	ASSLGPASLYGYT
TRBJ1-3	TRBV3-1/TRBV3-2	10	ASSQERNTIY
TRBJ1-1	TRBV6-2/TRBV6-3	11	ASSYPVQGEAF
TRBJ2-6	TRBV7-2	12	ASSTYSGANVLT
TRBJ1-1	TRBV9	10	ASGGQVGEAF
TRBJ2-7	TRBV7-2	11	ASSLARLYEQY
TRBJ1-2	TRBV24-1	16	ATSDHVLDAFLNYGYT
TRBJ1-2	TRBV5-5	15	ASSLYLRGPTFYGYT
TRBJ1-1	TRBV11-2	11	ASSWGGGTEAF
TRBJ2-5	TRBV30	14	AWTMGLAGGRETQY
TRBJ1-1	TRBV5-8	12	ASSQQGWSTEAF
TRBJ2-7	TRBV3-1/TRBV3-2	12	ASSQGQGSYEQY
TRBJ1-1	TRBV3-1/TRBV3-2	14	ASSPSLDGGNTEAF
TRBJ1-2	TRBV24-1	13	ATSDHGTPDFGYT
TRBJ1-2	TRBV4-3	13	ASSQDRVHNYGYT
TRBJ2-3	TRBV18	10	ASSPIADTQY
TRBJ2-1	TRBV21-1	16	ASSKGSKTSRFPREQF
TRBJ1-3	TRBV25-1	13	ASSPKLPTPDTIY
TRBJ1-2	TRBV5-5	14	ASSLAIWEGFDGYT
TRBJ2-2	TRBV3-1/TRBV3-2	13	ASSPVQDLGGELF
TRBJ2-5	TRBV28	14	ASSSPGLAKLETQY
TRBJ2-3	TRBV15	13	ATKEGRYSTDTQY
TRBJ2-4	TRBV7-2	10	ASSRDADIQY
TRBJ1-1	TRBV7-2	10	ASSSYRGEAF
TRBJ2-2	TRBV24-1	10	ATRLGSGELF
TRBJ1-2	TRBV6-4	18	ASSECMGGRGFDPNWGYT
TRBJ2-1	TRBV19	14	ASSAPGTGADNEQF
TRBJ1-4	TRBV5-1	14	ASSFGQGIETGKLF
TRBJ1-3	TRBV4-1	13	ASSQDSRAGNTIY
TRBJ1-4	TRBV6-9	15	ASSGGGCGTRNEKLF